This is a list of T cell receptor beta chains from one sample in a study of blood T cell repertoires in COVID-19. TCRdb's table, derived via immunoSEQ multiplex PCR, lists solely in-frame clones and lacks some. The sample lists just over 95,000 clones; roughly 80% were seen once. Sequenced input: peripheral blood. Receptor source: a man older than 75 with acute or convalescent COVID-19. Each CDR3 is given with its conserved first and last residue. The D gene is left open where the match is weak. The size of a clone is reported for some rows only, either as once, few or many, or as a class for expanded clones.

TRBV19,TRBJ1-1,TRBD1,15,.,TGTGCCAGTAGTCCCCGCCGGGACAGTTACACTGAAGCTTTCTTT,CASSPRRDSYTEAFF
TRBV19,TRBJ2-2,.,14,once,TGTGCCAGTAGTACCCGGACAGACACCGGGGAGCTGTTTTTT,CASSTRTDTGELFF
TRBV28,TRBJ1-3,TRBD1,15,.,TGTGCCAGCAGTTTACGGGACAGGGTTGGAAACACCATATATTTT,CASSLRDRVGNTIYF
TRBV15,TRBJ2-1,TRBD2,13,.,TGTGCCACCTCCGGGGGGGCAGGCAATGAGCAGTTCTTC,CATSGGAGNEQFF
TRBV10-1,TRBJ2-1,TRBD2,17,.,TGCGCCAGCAGTGAGAACGTCGGGACTAGCGGTTCCAATGAGCAGTTCTTC,CASSENVGTSGSNEQFF
TRBV5-6,TRBJ1-6,.,17,.,TGTGCCAGCAGCTTGGATTACCGGAGCTCCTATAATTCACCCCTCCACTTT,CASSLDYRSSYNSPLHF
TRBV7-2,TRBJ2-7,.,14,.,TGTGCCAGCAGCTTACCCCCATTCTCCTACGAGCAGTACTTC,CASSLPPFSYEQYF
TRBV30,TRBJ1-4,.,13,.,TGTGCCTGGAGTCCGGGGGATATCGGAAAACTGTTTTTT,CAWSPGDIGKLFF
TRBV7-9,TRBJ2-1,TRBD1,14,many,TGTGCCAGCAGCTCAAGGGACAGATACAATGAGCAGTTCTTC,CASSSRDRYNEQFF
TRBV14,TRBJ2-5,TRBD2,15,.,TGTGCCAGCAGCCAAGATTTGGGACTAGGGGAGACCCAGTACTTC,CASSQDLGLGETQYF
TRBV7-2,TRBJ2-7,TRBD2,16,.,TGTGCCAGCAGCACAACCGTGTCTAGCGGAGCATTCGAGCAGTACTTC,CASSTTVSSGAFEQYF
TRBV4-1,TRBJ1-5,.,14,.,TGCGCCAGCAGCCAAGATGGCGGCCCCCAGCCCCAGCATTTT,CASSQDGGPQPQHF
TRBV6-5,TRBJ1-4,TRBD1,16,.,TGTGCCAGCAGTTCACAGGGGGGGATCACTAATGAAAAACTGTTTTTT,CASSSQGGITNEKLFF
TRBV5-1,TRBJ1-6,.,14,.,TGCGCCAGCAGCTTTTTCGAGTATAATTCACCCCTCCACTTT,CASSFFEYNSPLHF
TRBV5-6,TRBJ2-5,TRBD1,13,once,TGTGCCAGCCACCGGGACAGGGGTGAGACCCAGTACTTC,CASHRDRGETQYF
TRBV28,TRBJ1-4,.,15,.,TGTGCCAGCAACTACGCAGGAGGGTCTAATGAAAAACTGTTTTTT,CASNYAGGSNEKLFF
TRBV12-3/TRBV12-4,TRBJ1-3,TRBD1,13,.,TGTGCCAGCAGGGCGACAGGGGCAAGCACCATATATTTT,CASRATGASTIYF
TRBV18,TRBJ2-1,TRBD2,14,.,TGTGCCAGCTCACTTGACGCGGGAGACGCTGAGCAGTTCTTC,CASSLDAGDAEQFF
TRBV28,TRBJ2-1,TRBD2,20,.,TGTGCCAGCAGTTTATCAGGACTAGCGGGAGGGATCTCAGCGCGCAATGAGCAGTTCTTC,CASSLSGLAGGISARNEQFF
TRBV12-3/TRBV12-4,TRBJ2-7,.,13,.,TGTGCCAGCAGTCGACAGTACACCTACGAGCAGTACTTC,CASSRQYTYEQYF
TRBV3-1/TRBV3-2,TRBJ2-1,TRBD2,19,.,TGTGCCAGCAGCCAAGATAAAGGACTAGCGGGAGGGCCCCGCAATGAGCAGTTCTTC,CASSQDKGLAGGPRNEQFF
TRBV19,TRBJ1-3,TRBD1,15,.,TGTGCCAGTGGTACCGGGACAGGTGGTGGAAACACCATATATTTT,CASGTGTGGGNTIYF
TRBV24-1,TRBJ2-1,.,15,.,TGTGCCACCAGTGACGCTAGCCGATTGTACAATGAGCAGTTCTTC,CATSDASRLYNEQFF
TRBV18,TRBJ1-5,.,14,.,TGTGCCAGCTCACCGCAGAGGGTGGGTCAGCCCCAGCATTTT,CASSPQRVGQPQHF
TRBV30,TRBJ1-5,TRBD1,13,.,TGTGCCTGGAGTGGGCAGGGGGATCAGCCCCAGCATTTT,CAWSGQGDQPQHF
TRBV30,TRBJ2-1,.,16,.,TGTGCCTGGAGAAGAACGGGGGATTTCTCCTACAATGAGCAGTTCTTC,CAWRRTGDFSYNEQFF
TRBV7-6,TRBJ2-3,TRBD2,17,.,TGTGCCAGCAGCCCTAGGACTAGCGGGGGGGCGGAGGATACGCAGTATTTT,CASSPRTSGGAEDTQYF
TRBV7-2,TRBJ1-5,TRBD1,17,.,TGTGCCAGCAGCTTCGGACAGGCCGTTACGGGCAATCAGCCCCAGCATTTT,CASSFGQAVTGNQPQHF
TRBV6-5,TRBJ1-1,TRBD1,14,.,TGTGCCAGCAGTCCCGGGACAGGTCCCACTGAAGCTTTCTTT,CASSPGTGPTEAFF
TRBV30,TRBJ1-2,TRBD1,16,few,TGTGCCTGGGAAGAGCCCGGGACAGGGGGCGCGGAGGGCTACACCTTC,CAWEEPGTGGAEGYTF
TRBV5-1,TRBJ2-3,TRBD1,15,once,TGCGCCAGCAAGCTGGACAGGGGGCGAACAGATACGCAGTATTTT,CASKLDRGRTDTQYF
TRBV9,TRBJ1-4,TRBD1,16,.,TGTGCCAGCAGCGGCCGAGAGGGGGCCAATAATGAAAAACTGTTTTTT,CASSGREGANNEKLFF
TRBV27,TRBJ2-1,TRBD2,16,.,TGTGCCAGCAGTCGGACGTGGACTAGCGGGTACAATGAGCAGTTCTTC,CASSRTWTSGYNEQFF
TRBV6-5,TRBJ1-2,.,13,.,TGTGCCAGCAGCTCGGGGGTAGGCTATGGCTACACCTTC,CASSSGVGYGYTF
TRBV7-2,TRBJ2-2,.,16,once,TGTGCCAGCAGCTTGGCCCCGGGGGTCAACACCGGGGAGCTGTTTTTT,CASSLAPGVNTGELFF
TRBV19,TRBJ1-6,.,19,.,TGTGCCAGTAGTCCGGTACGAAGGCAGGGGTCCTCGTTCGGGTCACCCCTCCACTTT,CASSPVRRQGSSFGSPLHF
TRBV5-5,TRBJ2-3,.,16,.,TGTGCCAGCAGCTTGACAGGGCTATTAGATACAGATACGCAGTATTTT,CASSLTGLLDTDTQYF
TRBV28,TRBJ1-3,.,12,.,TGTGCCAGCCTGGCCCTTGGAAACACCATATATTTT,CASLALGNTIYF
TRBV19,TRBJ1-5,.,13,.,TGTGCCAGTAGTCTCCAGGGTGGGCAGCCCCAGCATTTT,CASSLQGGQPQHF
TRBV11-2,TRBJ1-4,TRBD1,15,.,TGTGCCAGCAGCTTGTTTTCGACAGGGGGTGAAAAACTGTTTTTT,CASSLFSTGGEKLFF
TRBV4-3,TRBJ1-5,.,16,.,TGCGCCAGCAGCCAAGAATACGAGTATAGCAATCAGCCCCAGCATTTT,CASSQEYEYSNQPQHF